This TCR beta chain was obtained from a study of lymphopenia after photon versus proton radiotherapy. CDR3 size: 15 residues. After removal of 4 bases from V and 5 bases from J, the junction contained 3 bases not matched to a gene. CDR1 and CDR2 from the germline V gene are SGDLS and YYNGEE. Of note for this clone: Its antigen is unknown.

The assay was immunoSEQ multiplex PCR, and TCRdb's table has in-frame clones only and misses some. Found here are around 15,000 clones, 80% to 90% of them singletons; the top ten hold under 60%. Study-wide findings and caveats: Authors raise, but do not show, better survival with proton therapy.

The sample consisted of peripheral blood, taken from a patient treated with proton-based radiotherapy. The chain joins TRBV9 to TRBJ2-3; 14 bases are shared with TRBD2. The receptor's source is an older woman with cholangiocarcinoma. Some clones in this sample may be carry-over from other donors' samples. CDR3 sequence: CASSPGTSGGDTQYF. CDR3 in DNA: TGTGCCAGCAGCCCAGGGACTAGCGGGGGAGATACGCAGTATTTT.